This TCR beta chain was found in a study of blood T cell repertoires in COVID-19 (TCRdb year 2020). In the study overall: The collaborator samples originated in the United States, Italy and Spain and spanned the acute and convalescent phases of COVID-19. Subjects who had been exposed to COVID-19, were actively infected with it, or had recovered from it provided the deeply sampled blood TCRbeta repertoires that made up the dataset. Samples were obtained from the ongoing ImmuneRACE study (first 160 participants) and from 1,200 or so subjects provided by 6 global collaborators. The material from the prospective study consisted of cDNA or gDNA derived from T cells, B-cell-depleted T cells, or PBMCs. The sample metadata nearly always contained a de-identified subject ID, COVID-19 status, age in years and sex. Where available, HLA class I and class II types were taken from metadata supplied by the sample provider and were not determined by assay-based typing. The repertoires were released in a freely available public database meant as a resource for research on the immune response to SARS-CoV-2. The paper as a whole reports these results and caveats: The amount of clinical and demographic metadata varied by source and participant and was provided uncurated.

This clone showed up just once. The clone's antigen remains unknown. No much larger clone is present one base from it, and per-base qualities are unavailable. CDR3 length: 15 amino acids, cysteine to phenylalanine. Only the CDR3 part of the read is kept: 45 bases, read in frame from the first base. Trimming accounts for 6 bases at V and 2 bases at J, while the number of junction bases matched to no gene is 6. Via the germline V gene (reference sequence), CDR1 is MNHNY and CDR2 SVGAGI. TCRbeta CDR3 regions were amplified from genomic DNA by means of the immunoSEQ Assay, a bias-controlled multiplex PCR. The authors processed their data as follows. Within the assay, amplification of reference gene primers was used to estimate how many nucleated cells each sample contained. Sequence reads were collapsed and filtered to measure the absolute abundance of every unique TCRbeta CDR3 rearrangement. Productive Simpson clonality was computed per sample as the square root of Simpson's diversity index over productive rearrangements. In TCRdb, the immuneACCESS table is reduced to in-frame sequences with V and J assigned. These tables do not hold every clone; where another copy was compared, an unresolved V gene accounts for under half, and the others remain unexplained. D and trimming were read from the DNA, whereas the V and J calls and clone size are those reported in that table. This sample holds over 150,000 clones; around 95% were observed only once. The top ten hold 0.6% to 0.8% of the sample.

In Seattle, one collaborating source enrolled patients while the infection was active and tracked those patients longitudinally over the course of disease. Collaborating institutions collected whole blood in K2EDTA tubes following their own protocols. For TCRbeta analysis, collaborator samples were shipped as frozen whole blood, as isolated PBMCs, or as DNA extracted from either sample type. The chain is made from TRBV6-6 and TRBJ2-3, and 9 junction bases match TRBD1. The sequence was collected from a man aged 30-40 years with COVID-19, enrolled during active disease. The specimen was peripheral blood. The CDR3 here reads CASSPGQGFTDTQYF. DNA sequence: TGTGCCAGCAGCCCCGGACAGGGGTTCACAGATACGCAGTATTTT.